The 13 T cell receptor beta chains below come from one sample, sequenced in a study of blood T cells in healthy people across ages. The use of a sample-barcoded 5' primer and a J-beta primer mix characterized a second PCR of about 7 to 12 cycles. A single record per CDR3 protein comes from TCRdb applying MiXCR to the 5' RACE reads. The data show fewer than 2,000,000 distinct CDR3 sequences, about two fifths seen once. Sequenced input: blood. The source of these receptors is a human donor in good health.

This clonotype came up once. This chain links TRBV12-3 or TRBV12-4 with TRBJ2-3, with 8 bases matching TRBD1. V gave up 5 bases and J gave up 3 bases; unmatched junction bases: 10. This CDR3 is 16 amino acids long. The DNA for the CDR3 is TGTGCCAGCAGTGCTTCTCAGTGGACAGGGACAGATACGCAGTATTTT. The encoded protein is CASSASQWTGTDTQYF.

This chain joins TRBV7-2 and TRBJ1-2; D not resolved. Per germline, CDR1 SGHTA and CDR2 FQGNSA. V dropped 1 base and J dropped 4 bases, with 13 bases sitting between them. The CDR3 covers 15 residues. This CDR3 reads CASSLGYGPTYGYTF. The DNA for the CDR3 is TGTGCCAGCAGCTTAGGTTACGGGCCGACCTATGGCTACACCTTC.

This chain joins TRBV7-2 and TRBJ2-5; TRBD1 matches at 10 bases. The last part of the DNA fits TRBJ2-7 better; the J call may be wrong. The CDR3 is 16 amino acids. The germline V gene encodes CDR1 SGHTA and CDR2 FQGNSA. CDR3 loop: CASSKAGQGRVYEQYF. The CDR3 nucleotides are TGTGCCAGCAGTAAGGCGGGACAGGGGAGGGTCTACGAGCAGTACTTC.

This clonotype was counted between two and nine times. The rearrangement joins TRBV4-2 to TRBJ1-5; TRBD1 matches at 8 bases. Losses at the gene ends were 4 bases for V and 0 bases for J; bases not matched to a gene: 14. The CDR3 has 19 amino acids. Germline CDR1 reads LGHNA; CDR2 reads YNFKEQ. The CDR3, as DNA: TGTGCCAGCAGCCCCGACCCGGGACAGGCCGAATATAGCAATCAGCCCCAGCATTTT. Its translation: CASSPDPGQAEYSNQPQHF.

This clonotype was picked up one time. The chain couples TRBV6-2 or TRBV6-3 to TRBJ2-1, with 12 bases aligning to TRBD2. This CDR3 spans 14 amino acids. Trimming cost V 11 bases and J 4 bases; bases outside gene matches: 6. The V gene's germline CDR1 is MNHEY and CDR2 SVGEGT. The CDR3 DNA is TGTGCCTGCAAACTAGCGGGGGGATACAATGAGCAGTTCTTC. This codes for CACKLAGGYNEQFF.

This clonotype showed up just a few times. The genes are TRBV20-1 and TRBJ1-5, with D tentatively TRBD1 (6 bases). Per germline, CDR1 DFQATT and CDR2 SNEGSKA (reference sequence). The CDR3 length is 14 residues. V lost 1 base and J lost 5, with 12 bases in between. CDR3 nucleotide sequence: TGCAGTGCTAGAGCTTGGACAGATTATCAGCCCCAGCATTTT. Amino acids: CSARAWTDYQPQHF.

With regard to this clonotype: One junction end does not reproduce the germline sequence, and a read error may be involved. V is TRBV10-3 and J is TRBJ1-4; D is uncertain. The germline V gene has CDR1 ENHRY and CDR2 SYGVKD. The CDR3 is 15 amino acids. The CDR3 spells CATSERFEPNEKLFF. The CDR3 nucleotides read TGTGCCACCAGTGAGAGATTCGAGCCTAATGAAAAACTGTTTTTT.

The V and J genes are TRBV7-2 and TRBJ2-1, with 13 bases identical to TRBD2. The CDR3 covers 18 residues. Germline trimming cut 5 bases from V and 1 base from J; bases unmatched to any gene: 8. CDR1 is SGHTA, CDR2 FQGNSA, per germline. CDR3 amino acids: CASSRVGLAGDSYNEQFF. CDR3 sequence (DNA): TGTGCCAGCAGCCGGGTCGGACTAGCGGGGGATTCCTACAATGAGCAGTTCTTC. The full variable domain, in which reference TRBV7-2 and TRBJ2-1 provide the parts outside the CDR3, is GAGVSQSPSNKVTEKGKDVELRCDPISGHTALYWYRQSLGQGLEFLIYFQGNSAPDKSGLPSDRFSAERTGGSVSTLTIQRTQQEDSAVYLCASSRVGLAGDSYNEQFFGPGTRLTVL.

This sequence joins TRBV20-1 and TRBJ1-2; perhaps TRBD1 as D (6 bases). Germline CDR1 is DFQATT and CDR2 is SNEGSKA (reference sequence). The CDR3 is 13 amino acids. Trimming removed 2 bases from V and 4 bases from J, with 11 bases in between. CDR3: CSARYRDLYGYTF. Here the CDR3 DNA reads TGCAGTGCTAGATACAGGGACCTCTATGGCTACACCTTC.

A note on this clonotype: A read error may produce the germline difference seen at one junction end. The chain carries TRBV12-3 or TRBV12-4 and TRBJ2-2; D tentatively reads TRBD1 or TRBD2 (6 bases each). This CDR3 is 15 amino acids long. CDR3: CVSSRKGGNTGELFF. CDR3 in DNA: TGTGTCAGCAGCAGAAAGGGGGGGAACACCGGGGAGCTGTTTTTT.

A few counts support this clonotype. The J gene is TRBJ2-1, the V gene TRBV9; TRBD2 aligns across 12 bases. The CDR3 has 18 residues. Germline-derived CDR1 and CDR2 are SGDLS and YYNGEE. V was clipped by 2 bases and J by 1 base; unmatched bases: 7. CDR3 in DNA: TGTGCCAGCAGCGTGTCTAGCGGGGGGGCCGGTTCCTACAATGAGCAGTTCTTC. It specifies CASSVSSGGAGSYNEQFF.

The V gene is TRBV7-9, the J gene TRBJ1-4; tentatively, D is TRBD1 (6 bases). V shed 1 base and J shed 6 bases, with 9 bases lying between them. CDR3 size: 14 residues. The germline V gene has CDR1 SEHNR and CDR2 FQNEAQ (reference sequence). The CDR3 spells CASSLDSGDEKLFF. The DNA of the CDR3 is TGTGCCAGCAGCTTAGATTCAGGGGATGAAAAACTGTTTTTT.

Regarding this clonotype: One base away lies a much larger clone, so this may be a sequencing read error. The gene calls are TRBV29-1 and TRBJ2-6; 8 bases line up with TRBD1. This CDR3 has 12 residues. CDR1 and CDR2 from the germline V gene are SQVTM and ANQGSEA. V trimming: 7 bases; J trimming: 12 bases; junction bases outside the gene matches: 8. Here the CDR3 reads CSGTGTGSVLTF. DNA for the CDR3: TGCAGCGGGACCGGGACAGGCTCCGTCCTGACTTTC.